This T cell receptor (beta chain) is from a study of blood T cell repertoires in COVID-19. Study information: Sources were T cells, B-cell-depleted T cells, or PBMCs; the material itself was cDNA or gDNA.

CDR3 length: 14 residues. V was trimmed by 3 bases and J by 0 bases, leaving 9 bases between them. Germline V gene data show CDR1 as SGDLS and CDR2 as YYNGEE. In the authors' workflow: The authors estimated nucleated cell counts from reference gene primer amplification. Sequencing was performed with immunoSEQ multiplex PCR; in TCRdb, only in-frame clones are kept and a portion is missing. V and J calls and clone size are those listed in that table; D and trimming were worked out from the DNA. The sample carries about 500,000 clones, approximately 91% recorded once. V and J are TRBV9 and TRBJ1-1; perhaps TRBD1 as D (6 bases). Sample: peripheral blood. The clonotype originates from a woman aged 45-60 years with COVID-19, enrolled during active disease. The CDR3 bases are TGTGCCAGCAGCGAGGACAGCGTGAACACTGAAGCTTTCTTT. It codes for CASSEDSVNTEAFF. Using reference TRBV9 and TRBJ1-1 for the parts outside the CDR3, the full variable domain is DSGVTQTPKHLITATGQRVTLRCSPRSGDLSVYWYQQSLDQGLQFLIQYYNGEERAKGNILERFSAQQFPDLHSELNLSSLELGDSALYFCASSEDSVNTEAFFGQGTRLTVV.